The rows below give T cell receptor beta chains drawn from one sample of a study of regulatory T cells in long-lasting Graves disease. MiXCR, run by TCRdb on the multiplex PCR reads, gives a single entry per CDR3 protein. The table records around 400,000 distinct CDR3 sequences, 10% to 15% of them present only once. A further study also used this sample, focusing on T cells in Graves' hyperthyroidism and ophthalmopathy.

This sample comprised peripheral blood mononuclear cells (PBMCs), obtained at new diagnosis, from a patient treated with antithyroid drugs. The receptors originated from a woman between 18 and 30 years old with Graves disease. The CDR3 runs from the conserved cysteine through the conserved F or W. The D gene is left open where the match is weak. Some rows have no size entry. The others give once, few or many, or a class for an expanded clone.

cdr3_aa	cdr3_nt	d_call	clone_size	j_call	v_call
CASSLGSSPLHF	TGTGCCAGCAGCTTAGGTTCCTCACCCCTCCACTTT	-	few	TRBJ1-6	TRBV7-9
CASSLFASANTGELFF	TGTGCCAGCAGTTTATTCGCTAGCGCTAACACCGGGGAGCTGTTTTTT	-	many	TRBJ2-2	TRBV27
CASSSGGGALHGELFF	TGTGCCAGCAGTTCAGGCGGGGGTGCTCTACACGGGGAGCTGTTTTTT	TRBD2	many	TRBJ2-2	TRBV7-2
CASSVTVYLTREQNTGELFF	TGTGCCAGCAGTGTTACCGTTTATCTAACTCGGGAACAGAACACCGGGGAGCTGTTTTTT	-	many	TRBJ2-2	TRBV27
CASSEGGGLAGVPETQYF	TGTGCCAGCAGTGAAGGGGGGGGACTAGCGGGAGTCCCAGAGACCCAGTACTTC	TRBD2	many	TRBJ2-5	TRBV2
CASSSSSRGDTQYF	TGTGCCAGCAGCTCATCCTCCCGGGGAGATACGCAGTATTTT	-	many	TRBJ2-3	TRBV11-3
CSAYAVAYEQYF	TGCAGTGCTTATGCGGTCGCCTACGAGCAGTACTTC	-	-	TRBJ2-7	TRBV20-1
CSVTSGITDTQYF	TGCAGCGTTACTAGCGGGATCACAGATACGCAGTATTTT	TRBD2	-	TRBJ2-3	TRBV29-1
CSVEVSRGLPMGGYTF	TGCAGCGTTGAAGTGAGCAGGGGGCTTCCTATGGGTGGCTACACCTTC	TRBD1	-	TRBJ1-2	TRBV29-1
CASGGDHRSQETQYF	TGTGCCAGCGGTGGGGACCACAGGAGCCAAGAGACCCAGTACTTC	-	many	TRBJ2-5	TRBV6-1
CASSPVHVGLPLHF	TGTGCCAGCAGTCCAGTTCACGTCGGGTTACCCCTCCACTTT	-	-	TRBJ1-6	TRBV7-2
CASNSRRIQETQYF	TGTGCCAGCAACTCCAGGCGAATTCAAGAGACCCAGTACTTC	-	many	TRBJ2-5	TRBV7-9
CASSLGAGYDYGYTF	TGTGCCAGCAGCTTAGGGGCGGGTTACGACTATGGCTACACCTTC	-	-	TRBJ1-2	TRBV7-3
CASNGVEQYF	TGTGCCAGCAATGGGGTCGAGCAGTACTTC	-	many	TRBJ2-7	TRBV28
CASGRLQPQHF	TGTGCCAGCGGCAGGCTCCAGCCCCAGCATTTT	-	many	TRBJ1-5	TRBV6-2/TRBV6-3
CASSRRELGDTQYF	TGTGCCAGCAGTCGCAGAGAGCTGGGGGATACGCAGTATTTT	-	many	TRBJ2-3	TRBV12-3/TRBV12-4
CASSLVPGSSGDEQYF	TGTGCCAGCAGCTTAGTTCCGGGGTCCTCGGGGGACGAGCAGTACTTC	-	many	TRBJ2-7	TRBV5-5
CASTQSPGQPQHF	TGTGCCAGCACCCAGTCCCCAGGTCAGCCCCAGCATTTT	-	many	TRBJ1-5	TRBV2
CASSEPGQEEQYF	TGTGCCAGCAGTGAACCGGGACAAGAGGAGCAGTACTTC	-	once	TRBJ2-7	TRBV12-3/TRBV12-4
CASGGTDNTEALF	TGTGCCAGCGGTGGGACAGATAACACTGAAGCTCTCTTT	TRBD1	-	TRBJ1-1	TRBV28
CASSFPTVSNTGELFF	TGTGCCAGTAGTTTCCCGACGGTCTCGAACACCGGGGAGCTGTTTTTT	-	-	TRBJ2-2	TRBV19
CASSLEGQGLVEAQYF	TGTGCCAGCAGCTTGGAGGGACAGGGATTGGTCGAGGCCCAGTACTTC	TRBD1	few	TRBJ2-5	TRBV5-6
CASIPGGGEAFF	TGTGCCAGCATCCCTGGAGGGGGTGAAGCTTTCTTT	-	many	TRBJ1-1	TRBV12-3/TRBV12-4
CSGPYQETQYF	TGCAGTGGACCGTACCAAGAGACCCAGTACTTC	-	-	TRBJ2-5	TRBV20-1
CSALPLAYSYEQYF	TGCAGTGCTCTACCTCTAGCGTACTCCTACGAGCAGTACTTC	-	-	TRBJ2-7	TRBV20-1
CASSLLAGWSSYNEQFF	TGTGCCAGCTCACTATTAGCGGGATGGAGCTCCTACAATGAGCAGTTCTTC	TRBD2	few	TRBJ2-1	TRBV18
CASSYSKNIQYF	TGTGCCAGCAGTTACTCGAAAAACATTCAGTACTTC	-	many	TRBJ2-4	TRBV11-2
CASTYLPGGRQPQHF	TGTGCCAGCACTTACCTTCCCGGGGGGCGTCAGCCCCAGCATTTT	-	many	TRBJ1-5	TRBV6-5
CASSPGSWGLTGELFF	TGTGCCAGCAGTCCAGGGTCGTGGGGGCTAACCGGGGAGCTGTTTTTT	-	many	TRBJ2-2	TRBV12-3/TRBV12-4
CASSPHPRDTEAFF	TGTGCCAGCAGCCCCCACCCCAGGGATACTGAAGCTTTCTTT	-	once	TRBJ1-1	TRBV3-1
CASSSYRDREQETQYF	TGTGCCAGCAGCTCCTACCGGGATAGAGAACAAGAGACCCAGTACTTC	-	many	TRBJ2-5	TRBV11-2
CASSGQGAAKNIQYF	TGTGCCAGCTCGGGACAGGGGGCTGCCAAAAACATTCAGTACTTC	TRBD1	many	TRBJ2-4	TRBV28
CASSPPGTSGPETQYF	TGTGCCAGCTCACCACCGGGGACTAGCGGGCCAGAGACCCAGTACTTC	TRBD2	many	TRBJ2-5	TRBV18
CASSFWSGSYEQYF	TGTGCCAGCAGTTTTTGGAGCGGGAGCTACGAGCAGTACTTC	TRBD2	-	TRBJ2-7	TRBV27
CASDQLSTGASNTEAFF	TGTGCCAGCGACCAGCTGAGTACAGGGGCCTCCAACACTGAAGCTTTCTTT	TRBD1	many	TRBJ1-1	TRBV6-2/TRBV6-3
CASSYGQGSEQYF	TGTGCCAGCAGCTATGGACAGGGAAGCGAGCAGTACTTC	TRBD1	few	TRBJ2-7	TRBV4-2
CASRETGTAMNTEAFF	TGTGCCAGCAGGGAAACCGGGACAGCTATGAACACTGAAGCTTTCTTT	TRBD1	many	TRBJ1-1	TRBV2
CASSDIWAGGVSEEKLFF	TGTGCCAGCAGTGATATCTGGGCGGGGGGCGTTTCAGAGGAAAAACTGTTTTTT	-	-	TRBJ1-4	TRBV25-1
CASQADYEQYF	TGTGCCAGCCAGGCAGACTACGAGCAGTACTTC	-	-	TRBJ2-7	TRBV6-1
CASSIKGASTEAFF	TGTGCCAGTAGTATCAAGGGGGCGAGCACTGAAGCTTTCTTT	TRBD1	-	TRBJ1-1	TRBV19
CSASRQYTWEFF	TGCAGTGCTAGTCGGCAGTACACATGGGAGTTCTTC	-	many	TRBJ2-1	TRBV20-1
CASSAPTGGAGEAFF	TGTGCCAGCAGTGCCCCCACAGGGGGCGCAGGTGAAGCTTTCTTT	TRBD1	many	TRBJ1-1	TRBV2
CASSQVTGLDTEAFF	TGTGCCAGCAGCCAAGTTACAGGGCTTGACACTGAAGCTTTCTTT	-	many	TRBJ1-1	TRBV14
CSARGLGGPEAEQYF	TGCAGTGCTAGAGGATTGGGAGGCCCCGAGGCCGAGCAGTACTTC	-	few	TRBJ2-7	TRBV20-1
CSARIGGNQPQHF	TGCAGTGCTAGAATAGGGGGGAATCAGCCCCAGCATTTT	-	-	TRBJ1-5	TRBV20-1
CSASVISGSFPGELFF	TGCAGTGCTAGTGTGATTAGCGGGAGTTTTCCCGGGGAGCTGTTTTTT	TRBD2	few	TRBJ2-2	TRBV20-1
CASSLASRRDTQYF	TGTGCCAGCAGTTTAGCCAGCCGGAGAGATACGCAGTATTTT	-	many	TRBJ2-3	TRBV12-3/TRBV12-4
CASTQRLPYNSPLHF	TGTGCCAGCACCCAACGGTTGCCCTATAATTCACCCCTCCACTTT	-	few	TRBJ1-6	TRBV25-1
CATSSPVTGQGISGANVLTF	TGTGCCACCAGCAGCCCCGTGACGGGACAGGGTATCTCTGGGGCCAACGTCCTGACTTTC	TRBD1	many	TRBJ2-6	TRBV15
CASSRDLGGADNSPLHF	TGCGCCAGCAGCCGAGACCTAGGGGGGGCCGATAATTCACCCCTCCACTTT	-	once	TRBJ1-6	TRBV4-3
CASSLWRRGIPVPDYNEQFF	TGTGCCAGCAGTTTATGGCGGCGGGGCATTCCCGTTCCAGACTACAATGAGCAGTTCTTC	-	-	TRBJ2-1	TRBV12-3/TRBV12-4
CASSLAGMGQGNEKLFF	TGTGCCAGCAGCTTAGCTGGGATGGGACAGGGAAATGAAAAACTGTTTTTT	TRBD1	-	TRBJ1-4	TRBV13
CSARVRHTAPYEQYF	TGCAGTGCTAGGGTACGACACACAGCACCCTACGAGCAGTACTTC	-	many	TRBJ2-7	TRBV20-1
CASNPGTGIRDEQYF	TGTGCCAGCAACCCCGGGACAGGGATTCGCGACGAGCAGTACTTC	TRBD1	many	TRBJ2-7	TRBV7-9
CAWRLTSGGYNEQFF	TGTGCCTGGAGGCTGACTAGCGGGGGATACAATGAGCAGTTCTTC	TRBD2	many	TRBJ2-1	TRBV30